A selection of T cell receptor beta chains follows, all from one sample in a study of blood T cell repertoires in COVID-19. Sequencing used immunoSEQ multiplex PCR; TCRdb keeps in-frame clones, though not all of them. This sample has roughly 200,000 clones, with 65% to 90% found just once. The sample comprised peripheral blood. The receptors were gathered from a human donor in a cohort sampled during active COVID-19. Both conserved end residues are part of each CDR3. Each record gives: J gene, D gene, V gene, CDR3 DNA, CDR3 protein. A D gene is named only where the DNA matches it firmly.

TRBJ1-1 TRBD1 TRBV2 TGTGCCAGCAGTCGACAGGGATCTGAAGCTTTCTTT CASSRQGSEAFF
TRBJ2-3 TRBD2 TRBV20-1 TGCAGTGCTAGTGTAGCGGGGACCACAGATACGCAGTATTTT CSASVAGTTDTQYF
TRBJ2-5 . TRBV11-2 TGTGCCAGCAGCTCCCCAAGGGCAGGGTTGGCCCAGTACTTC CASSSPRAGLAQYF
TRBJ2-1 TRBD1 TRBV25-1 TGTGCCAGCAGTGAGGGACAGAGCTCCTACAATGAGCAGTTCTTC CASSEGQSSYNEQFF
TRBJ2-4 TRBD1 TRBV4-1 TGCGCCACTTCGACAGGGGCCAAAAACATTCAGTACTTC CATSTGAKNIQYF
TRBJ1-4 TRBD1 TRBV20-1 TGCAGTGCTAGTCGGGACAGGGGTGAAAAACTGTTTTTT CSASRDRGEKLFF
TRBJ2-7 TRBD2 TRBV7-9 TGTGCCAGCAGCCTATTGACGGGAGGGCCTATCCACGAGCAGTACTTC CASSLLTGGPIHEQYF
TRBJ2-2 TRBD2 TRBV28 TGTGCCAGCAGTCCACCGGGACTAGCGGGAGGGTCGGCCGGGGAGCTGTTTTTT CASSPPGLAGGSAGELFF
TRBJ2-1 TRBD2 TRBV4-3 TGCGCCAGCAGCCAATCCGCTAGCGGGAGCTCCTACAATGAGCAGTTCTTC CASSQSASGSSYNEQFF
TRBJ2-7 . TRBV5-8 TGTGCCAGCAGCGCACCGGGACTTGCCTTCGGGGGCGAGCAGTACTTC CASSAPGLAFGGEQYF
TRBJ2-7 . TRBV5-5 TGTGCCAGCAGCCCGATCGAGGGGAGGACGAGCGAGCAGTACTTC CASSPIEGRTSEQYF
TRBJ2-7 . TRBV6-5 TGTGCCAGCAGTTACTCGCGGACAGTCTACGAGCAGTACTTC CASSYSRTVYEQYF
TRBJ1-2 . TRBV3-1/TRBV3-2 TGTGCCAGCACTCTTAGCCGCGGACAGACTAACTATGGCTACACCTTC CASTLSRGQTNYGYTF
TRBJ1-4 . TRBV7-8 TGTGCCAGCAGACCTCAGGGAAGCGATGAAAAACTGTTTTTT CASRPQGSDEKLFF
TRBJ2-5 . TRBV4-1 TGCGCCAGCAGCCAAGACCCGGGGCAAGAGACCCAGTACTTC CASSQDPGQETQYF
TRBJ1-1 TRBD1 TRBV19 TGTGCCAGTAAGCGACAGGGAACACCTGAAGCTTTCTTT CASKRQGTPEAFF
TRBJ2-3 TRBD2 TRBV7-8 TGTGCCAGCAGCCCACGACTAGCGGGGAGCACAGATACGCAGTATTTT CASSPRLAGSTDTQYF
TRBJ1-2 . TRBV7-2 TGTGCCAGCAGCTTAACTCAAGGGGCCTATGGCTACACCTTC CASSLTQGAYGYTF
TRBJ2-1 . TRBV25-1 TGTGCCAGCAGTGAACCCGACAGTATCGATGAGCAGTTCTTC CASSEPDSIDEQFF
TRBJ2-6 . TRBV29-1 TGCAGCGTTGAATTGCCCTACTCGCCCTCTGGGGCCAACGTCCTGACTTTC CSVELPYSPSGANVLTF
TRBJ1-1 . TRBV9 TGTGCCAGCAGCTCTGGGGGCCCGGTGACTGAAGCTTTCTTT CASSSGGPVTEAFF
TRBJ2-7 TRBD2 TRBV19 TGTGCCAGTAGCTATACTAGCGGGAAAGTCTTTGACGAGCAGTACTTC CASSYTSGKVFDEQYF
TRBJ2-1 TRBD2 TRBV19 TGTGCCAGTAGTATTGGAGCGGGAAGGGGCAATGAGCAGTTCTTC CASSIGAGRGNEQFF
TRBJ2-5 . TRBV7-3 TGTGCCAGCAGCCCCGGGACCAGGGGTGGGGAGACCCAGTACTTC CASSPGTRGGETQYF